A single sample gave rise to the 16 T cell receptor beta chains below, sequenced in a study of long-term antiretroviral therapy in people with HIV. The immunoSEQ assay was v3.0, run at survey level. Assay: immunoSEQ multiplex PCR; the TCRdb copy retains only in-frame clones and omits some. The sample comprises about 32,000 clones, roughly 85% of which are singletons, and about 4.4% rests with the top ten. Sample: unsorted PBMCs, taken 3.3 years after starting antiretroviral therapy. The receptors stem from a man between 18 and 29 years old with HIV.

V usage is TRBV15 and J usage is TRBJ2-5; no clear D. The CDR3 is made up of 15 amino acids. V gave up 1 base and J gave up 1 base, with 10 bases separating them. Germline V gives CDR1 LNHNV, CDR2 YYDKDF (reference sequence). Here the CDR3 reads CATSRGVSAQETQYF. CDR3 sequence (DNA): TGTGCCACCAGCAGAGGTGTCAGCGCCCAAGAGACCCAGTACTTC.

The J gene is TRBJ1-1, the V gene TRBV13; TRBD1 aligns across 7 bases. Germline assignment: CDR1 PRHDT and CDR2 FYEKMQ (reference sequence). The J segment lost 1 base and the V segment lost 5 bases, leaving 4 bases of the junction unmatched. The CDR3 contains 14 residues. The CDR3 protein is CASSSDRANTEAFF. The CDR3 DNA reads TGTGCCAGCAGCAGTGACAGGGCGAACACTGAAGCTTTCTTT.

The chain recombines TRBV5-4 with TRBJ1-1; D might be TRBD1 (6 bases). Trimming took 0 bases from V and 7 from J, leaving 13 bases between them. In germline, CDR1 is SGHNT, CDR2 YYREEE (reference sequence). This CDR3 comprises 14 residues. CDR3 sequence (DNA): TGTGCCAGCAGCTTGGCGAGGGGGGCCGGTGAAGCTTTCTTT. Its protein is CASSLARGAGEAFF.

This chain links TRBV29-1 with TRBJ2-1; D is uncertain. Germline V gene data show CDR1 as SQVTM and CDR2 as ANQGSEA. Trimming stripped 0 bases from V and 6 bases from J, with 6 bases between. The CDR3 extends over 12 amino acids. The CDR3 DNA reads TGCAGCGTTGAAGATGGCAGCAATGAGCAGTTCTTC. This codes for CSVEDGSNEQFF.

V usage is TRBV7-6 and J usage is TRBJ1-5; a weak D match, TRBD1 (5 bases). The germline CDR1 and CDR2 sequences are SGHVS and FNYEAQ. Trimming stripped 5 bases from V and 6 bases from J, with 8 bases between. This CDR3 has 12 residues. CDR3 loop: CASSGGGQPQHF. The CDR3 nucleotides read TGTGCCAGCAGCGGGGGTGGTCAGCCCCAGCATTTT.

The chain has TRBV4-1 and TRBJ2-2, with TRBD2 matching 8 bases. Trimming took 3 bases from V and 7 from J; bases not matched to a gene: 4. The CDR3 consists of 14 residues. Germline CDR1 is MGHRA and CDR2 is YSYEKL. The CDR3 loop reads CASSQSGSGGELFF. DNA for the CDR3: TGCGCCAGCAGCCAGAGCGGGAGTGGCGGGGAGCTGTTTTTT.

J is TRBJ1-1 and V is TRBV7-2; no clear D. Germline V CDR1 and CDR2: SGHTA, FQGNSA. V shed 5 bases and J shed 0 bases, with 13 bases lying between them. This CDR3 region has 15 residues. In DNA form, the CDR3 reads TGTGCCAGCAGCCGAAGGGTTTACATGAACACTGAAGCTTTCTTT. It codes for CASSRRVYMNTEAFF.

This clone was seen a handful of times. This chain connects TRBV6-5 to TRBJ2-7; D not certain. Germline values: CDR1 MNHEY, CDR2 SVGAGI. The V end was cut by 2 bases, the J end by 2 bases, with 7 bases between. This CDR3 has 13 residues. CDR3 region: CASSYLPTYEQYF. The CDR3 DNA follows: TGTGCCAGCAGTTACCTCCCGACCTACGAGCAGTACTTC.

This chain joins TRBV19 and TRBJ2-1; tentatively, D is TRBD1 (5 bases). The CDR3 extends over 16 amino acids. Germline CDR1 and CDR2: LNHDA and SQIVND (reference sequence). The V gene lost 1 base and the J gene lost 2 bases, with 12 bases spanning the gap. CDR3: CASSIGGAGAYNEQFF. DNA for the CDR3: TGTGCCAGTAGTATAGGGGGCGCAGGTGCCTACAATGAGCAGTTCTTC.

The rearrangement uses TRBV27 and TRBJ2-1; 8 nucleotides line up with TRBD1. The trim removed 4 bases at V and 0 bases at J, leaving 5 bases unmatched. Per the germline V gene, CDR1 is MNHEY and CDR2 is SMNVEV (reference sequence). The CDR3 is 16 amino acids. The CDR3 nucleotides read TGTGCCAGCAGTTCCCCCACAGGGGGCTCCTACAATGAGCAGTTCTTC. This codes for CASSSPTGGSYNEQFF.

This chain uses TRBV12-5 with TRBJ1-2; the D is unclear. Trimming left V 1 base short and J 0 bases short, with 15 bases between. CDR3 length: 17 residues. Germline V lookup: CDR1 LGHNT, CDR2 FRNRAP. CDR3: CASGLGEGGGPNYGYTF. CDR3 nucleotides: TGTGCTAGTGGTTTGGGGGAAGGTGGAGGTCCTAACTATGGCTACACCTTC.

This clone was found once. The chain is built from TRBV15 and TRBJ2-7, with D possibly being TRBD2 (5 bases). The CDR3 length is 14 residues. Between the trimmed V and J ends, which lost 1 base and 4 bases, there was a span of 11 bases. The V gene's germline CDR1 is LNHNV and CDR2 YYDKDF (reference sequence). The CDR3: CATSRGTPTYEQYF. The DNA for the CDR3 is TGTGCCACCAGCAGAGGGACTCCGACATACGAGCAGTACTTC.

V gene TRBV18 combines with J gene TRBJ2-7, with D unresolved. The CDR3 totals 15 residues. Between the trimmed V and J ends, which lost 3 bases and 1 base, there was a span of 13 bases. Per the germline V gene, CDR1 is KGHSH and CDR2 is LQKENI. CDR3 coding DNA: TGTGCCAGCTCACCGTGGGATCACTTTTCCTACGAGCAGTACTTC. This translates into CASSPWDHFSYEQYF.

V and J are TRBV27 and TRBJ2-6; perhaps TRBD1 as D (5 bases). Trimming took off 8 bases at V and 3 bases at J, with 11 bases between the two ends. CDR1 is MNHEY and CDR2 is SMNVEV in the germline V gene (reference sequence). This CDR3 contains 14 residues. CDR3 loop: CASQRGNGANVLTF. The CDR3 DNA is TGTGCCAGCCAAAGGGGTAATGGGGCCAACGTCCTGACTTTC.

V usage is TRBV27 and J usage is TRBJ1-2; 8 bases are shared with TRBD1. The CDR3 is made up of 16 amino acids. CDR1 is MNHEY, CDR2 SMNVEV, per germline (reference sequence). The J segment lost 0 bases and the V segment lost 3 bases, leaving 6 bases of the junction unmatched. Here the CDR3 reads CASSFWTGWANYGYTF. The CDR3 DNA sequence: TGTGCCAGCAGTTTCTGGACAGGGTGGGCTAACTATGGCTACACCTTC.

CDR3: CATSRAAGIYEQYF. CDR3 coding DNA: TGTGCCACCAGCAGAGCTGCAGGGATCTACGAGCAGTACTTC. This chain joins TRBV15 and TRBJ2-7, with a possible D match to TRBD1 (5 bases). From germline, CDR1 is LNHNV and CDR2 YYDKDF (reference sequence). The CDR3 is 14 residues long. Trimming removed 1 base from V and 3 bases from J, with 10 bases in between.